The T cell receptor (beta chain) under discussion was sequenced for a study of T cell responses to AZD1222 COVID-19 vaccine (dated by TCRdb to about 2021). About the full investigation: AZD1222 recipients whose second dose came at about 4 weeks and those whose second dose came at about 12 weeks were combined into one group, since spike-specific TCR depth and breadth did not differ between the two schedules. A total of approximately 240 trial participants underwent TCR sequencing, of whom about 210 received two doses of AZD1222 and roughly 25 received two doses of the MenACWY control vaccine. Trial participants were enrolled by age into 18-55, 56-69 and 70-plus year subgroups, with around 140, 26 and 57 TCR-sequenced participants respectively. Broader findings and caveats from the paper: Conclusions about previously exposed vaccinees were limited because only a handful of AZD1222 recipients were SARS-CoV-2 seropositive at baseline. Reportedly, almost half of the unique spike-specific TCRs recognized epitopes lying outside the regions that are mutated in the B.1.351 and B.1.1.7 variants. Participants were mostly white British, with more females than males. The authors suggested clonal diversity may have been underestimated. A significant rise in spike-specific TCR breadth and depth was observed after two AZD1222 doses relative to day 0 and relative to MenACWY recipients. The whole spike protein was spanned by vaccine-associated CD4 TCRs, and dominant responses were seen in regions 160-218 and 743-854. Because no samples from the day 14 peak response were available, repertoires could be characterized only after the peak T cell response. The 56-69-year group was small, and its depth increase did not reach significance, likely because of low power.

V loses 1 base, J loses 5 bases, and the germline ends lie 6 bases apart. The germline V gene encodes CDR1 MNHEY and CDR2 SVGAGI. Spanning cysteine to phenylalanine, the CDR3 consists of 13 amino acids. Left in the record is the CDR3 DNA by itself, 39 bases read in frame from the first base. With regard to this clone: Its target antigen remains unknown. No much larger clonotype is one base removed from it; base qualities were not supplied.

The CDR3 regions of human TCRbeta chains were analyzed by immunosequencing. As for the original processing: Repertoire TCRs were checked for matches against a reference library of SARS-CoV-2-specific TCRs that had been generated using the MIRA antigen-specificity platform. Breadth was defined as the fraction of unique TCRs that were SARS-CoV-2-associated, and depth was defined as the fraction of total T cells that were SARS-CoV-2-associated. Each spike-specific TCR was assigned to its reactive spike region and to a CD4 or CD8 class using the MIRA data. Log10-transformed breadth and depth values were compared by one-way ANOVA with Sidak's multiple comparisons tests. The source is immuneACCESS, and TCRdb retained only in-frame sequences with V and J called. Part of the clones is not carried over; for the studies checked, unresolved V genes explain less than half of this, and the remainder is unexplained. V, J and clone size were drawn from that table, and D and trimming were deduced from the DNA. The sample yields tens of thousands of clones; 70% to 90% were counted once. In total, the top ten clones hold approximately 6.8% of the sample.

Interpreted using the paper, the time point label stands for: baseline before first vaccination. The vaccinee samples were drawn from two UK trials, COV001 and COV002, one of which was a single-blind randomized controlled phase 2/3 trial testing AZD1222 (ChAdOx1 nCoV-19) in healthy adults. Trial participant PBMC samples were collected at day 0 and day 28 after the second dose for TCRbeta chain sequencing. The sequence was obtained from an adult in good health. In this chain, TRBV6-5 is recombined with TRBJ1-5, with the D gene too uncertain to name. The material sequenced was peripheral blood, taken on day 0 of AZD1222 vaccination. The DNA is as follows: TGTGCCAGCAGTTACTTTCGGGATCAGCCCCAGCATTTT. It codes for CASSYFRDQPQHF.